This passage covers 24 T cell receptor beta chains from one sample sequenced in a study of cytomegalovirus exposure and HLA in healthy donors. Vbeta (60) and Jbeta (13) primers were used in the PCR. This table comes from immunoSEQ multiplex PCR, and its TCRdb copy is limited to in-frame clones, with some not included. Of 130,000 or so clones in the sample, more than 60% were seen once. Material for sequencing was PBMCs. The receptors derive from a woman aged 18-35 years in good health and CMV-seronegative.

Only a few counts were recorded for this clone. The sample contains more than one DNA sequence encoding this CDR3. V and J are TRBV18 and TRBJ1-2, with D perhaps TRBD1 (5 bases). Germline V lookup: CDR1 KGHSH, CDR2 LQKENI. The CDR3 totals 13 residues. Deletions cut 3 bases from V and 3 bases from J, with 8 bases between. CDR3 coding DNA: TGTGCCAGCTCACCGCGGGGGGACTATGGCTACACCTTC. This codes for CASSPRGDYGYTF. The whole variable domain, remainder taken from reference TRBV18 and TRBJ1-2, is NAGVMQNPRHLVRRRGQEARLRCSPMKGHSHVYWYRQLPEEGLKFMVYLQKENIIDESGMPKERFSAEFPKEGPSILRIQQVVRGDSAAYFCASSPRGDYGYTFGSGTRLTVV.

The rearrangement uses TRBV10-1 and TRBJ2-3; 10 bases are a match to TRBD2. V was pared by 5 bases and J by 2 bases, with 7 bases of the junction left unmatched. The germline V gene encodes CDR1 WNHNN and CDR2 SYGVQD (reference sequence). The CDR3 sequence is 16 residues long. The CDR3 sequence: CASSSSSGSNTDTQYF. Here the CDR3 DNA reads TGCGCCAGCAGTTCTTCTAGCGGGAGCAACACAGATACGCAGTATTTT.

This chain joins TRBV6-1 and TRBJ1-5, with a weak D call TRBD1 (5 bases). The CDR3 has 15 residues. CDR1 is MNHNS and CDR2 is SASEGT in the germline V gene. V was cut by 3 bases and J by 1 base, with 10 bases left in between. The CDR3 region is CASSDAGVSNQPQHF. Written as DNA, the CDR3 is TGTGCCAGCAGTGATGCGGGGGTCAGCAATCAGCCCCAGCATTTT.

The chain joins TRBV6-6 to TRBJ1-5; D is ambiguous. Germline CDR1 reads MNHNY; CDR2 reads SVGAGI (reference sequence). Trimming pared 6 bases from V and 11 bases from J, leaving 11 bases between. There are 11 residues in the CDR3. CDR3 DNA: TGTGCCAGCAGCTCCTCTTCCGCCCAGCATTTT. Amino acids: CASSSSSAQHF.

The CDR3 loop reads CASSERFDRLNTEAFF. As DNA, the CDR3 is TGTGCCAGCAGTGAAAGGTTTGACAGGCTGAACACTGAAGCTTTCTTT. The gene calls are TRBV6-1 and TRBJ1-1, with D perhaps matching TRBD1 (6 bases). CDR3 length: 16 amino acids. Germline V gene sequence: CDR1 MNHNS, CDR2 SASEGT. The V gene lost 2 bases and the J gene lost 0 bases, with 13 bases spanning the gap.

This rearrangement joins TRBV30 to TRBJ2-2; 7 bases match TRBD1. Trimming cost V 4 bases and J 4 bases; bases outside gene matches: 6. Looked up from germline, CDR1 is GTSNPN and CDR2 is SVGIG (reference sequence). This CDR3 contains 14 residues. The CDR3 spells CAWTTGAGTGELFF. The CDR3 nucleotides are TGTGCCTGGACTACAGGGGCCGGCACCGGGGAGCTGTTTTTT.

This chain connects TRBV7-2 to TRBJ1-1; 8 nucleotides agree with TRBD1. Germline loops: CDR1 SGHTA, CDR2 FQGNSA. The V segment lost 6 bases and the J segment 3 bases; nucleotides outside the gene matches: 6. This CDR3 has 14 amino acids. In DNA form, the CDR3 reads TGTGCCAGCAGATCAGGGGGCGAGGACACTGAAGCTTTCTTT. This codes for CASRSGGEDTEAFF.

The V and J genes are TRBV5-6 and TRBJ1-2; 10 bases are a match to TRBD1. V shed 4 bases, J shed 8 bases, and the junction held 8 bases outside the gene matches. This CDR3 spans 14 amino acids. Germline V gene lookup returns CDR1 SGHDT and CDR2 YYEEEE. The CDR3 nucleotides read TGTGCCAGCAGCCCACCGGGACAGGGGCGAGGCTACACCTTC. Translated, it gives CASSPPGQGRGYTF.

The gene calls are TRBV27 and TRBJ1-2; no definite D call. This CDR3 is 14 amino acids long. The V gene lost 5 bases and the J gene lost 3 bases, with 13 bases spanning the gap. Germline assignment: CDR1 MNHEY and CDR2 SMNVEV (reference sequence). The DNA for the CDR3 is TGTGCCAGCAGTCCGGATCGGAGGGACTATGGCTACACCTTC. It yields the protein CASSPDRRDYGYTF.

This clone appeared a few times. V and J are TRBV4-1 and TRBJ2-1; no reliable D call. The CDR3 spans 15 residues. Germline V gives CDR1 MGHRA, CDR2 YSYEKL. V lost 4 bases, J lost 0 bases, and 10 bases lay in between. CDR3 in DNA: TGCGCCAGCAGCCCTACCCCAGGCTCCTACAATGAGCAGTTCTTC. It is translated as CASSPTPGSYNEQFF.

The chain couples TRBV6-5 to TRBJ2-1; no clear D. This CDR3 has 15 residues. Germline lookup yields CDR1 MNHEY and CDR2 SVGAGI. The V gene lost 6 bases and the J gene lost 0 bases, with 12 bases spanning the gap. The CDR3 DNA reads as TGTGCCAGCAGAACCACTGATAGCTCCTACAATGAGCAGTTCTTC. Its translation: CASRTTDSSYNEQFF.

In the case of this clone: This sample also contains other DNA sequences that code for the same CDR3. The CDR3 DNA sequence: TGTGCCATCAGTGCCGGACAGGGAGGGACCGGGGAGCTGTTTTTT. This gives the protein CAISAGQGGTGELFF. V usage is TRBV10-3 and J usage is TRBJ2-2; possible D gene TRBD1, 8 bases. Trimming took 4 bases from V and 5 from J, leaving 14 bases between them. Germline-derived CDR1 and CDR2 are ENHRY and SYGVKD. CDR3 length equals 15 residues.

The chain joins TRBV7-6 to TRBJ2-2; TRBD1 matches 7 bases. The junction had 13 bases not matched to a gene; V was cut back by 2 bases and J by 7 bases. The CDR3 contains 17 residues. CDR1 SGHVS and CDR2 FNYEAQ come from the germline V gene. Here the CDR3 reads CASSLTDRDIKDGELFF. CDR3 in DNA: TGTGCCAGCAGCTTAACCGACAGGGACATAAAGGACGGGGAGCTGTTTTTT.

The chain is built from TRBV5-4 and TRBJ1-1; D ambiguous. Per the germline V gene, CDR1 is SGHNT and CDR2 is YYREEE (reference sequence). The CDR3 covers 14 residues. Trimming pared 4 bases from V and 0 bases from J, leaving 10 bases between. CDR3: CASSLRQVNTEAFF. The CDR3, as DNA: TGTGCCAGCAGCCTGAGACAAGTGAACACTGAAGCTTTCTTT.

This chain joins TRBV6-4 and TRBJ1-3; tentative D call: TRBD1 (5 bases). Trimming took off 6 bases at V and 3 bases at J, with 12 bases between the two ends. Germline V gene data show CDR1 as MRHNA and CDR2 as SNTAGT. This CDR3 region has 14 residues. The CDR3 sequence: CASSAGTGGNTIYF. CDR3 bases: TGTGCCAGCAGCGCCGGGACTGGTGGAAACACCATATATTTT.

This clone was observed a handful of times. The chain couples TRBV5-1 to TRBJ2-7; the D gene is possibly TRBD1 (6 bases). V lost 0 bases to trimming and J lost 4 bases, with 17 bases between them. Germline CDR1 reads SGHRS; CDR2 reads YFSETQ. The CDR3 loop spans 16 amino acids. The chain's CDR3 is CASSLVGDTILYEQYF. The CDR3 coding sequence is TGCGCCAGCAGCTTGGTGGGGGACACCATCCTATACGAGCAGTACTTC.

The V call is TRBV30, the J call TRBJ2-2; 9 bases fit TRBD1. Germline V gene sequence: CDR1 GTSNPN, CDR2 SVGIG (reference sequence). V was pared by 8 bases and J by 6 bases, with 13 bases of the junction left unmatched. The CDR3 covers 15 residues. Here the CDR3 reads CAEGGTGLIPGELFF. The CDR3, as DNA: TGTGCCGAAGGAGGGACAGGGCTTATACCCGGGGAGCTGTTTTTT.

The rearrangement joins TRBV29-1 to TRBJ1-1; D gene ambiguous. The CDR3 consists of 13 residues. The germline CDR1 and CDR2 sequences are SQVTM and ANQGSEA. Trimming stripped 8 bases from V and 4 bases from J, with 17 bases between. CDR3 coding DNA: TGCAGCCCTATTCGAGCTGGCGGCACTGAAGCTTTCTTT. Amino acid sequence: CSPIRAGGTEAFF.

The V call is TRBV6-1, the J call TRBJ1-5; unclear D gene. The V gene lost 4 bases and the J gene lost 3 bases, with 10 bases spanning the gap. CDR1 and CDR2 from the germline V gene are MNHNS and SASEGT. The CDR3 has 14 amino acids. Here the CDR3 reads CASSALDTNQPQHF. CDR3 nucleotides: TGTGCCAGCAGTGCGTTAGACACCAATCAGCCCCAGCATTTT.

The chain has TRBV5-6 and TRBJ2-7; no clear D. The CDR3 sequence is 12 residues long. V lost 3 bases to trimming and J lost 2 bases, with 6 bases between them. Germline values: CDR1 SGHDT, CDR2 YYEEEE. DNA of the CDR3: TGTGCCAGCAGCTCGGGTCCCTACGAGCAGTACTTC. Amino acid sequence: CASSSGPYEQYF. The full variable domain, in which reference TRBV5-6 and TRBJ2-7 provide the parts outside the CDR3, is DAGVTQSPTHLIKTRGQQVTLRCSPKSGHDTVSWYQQALGQGPQFIFQYYEEEERQRGNFPDRFSGHQFPNYSSELNVNALLLGDSALYLCASSSGPYEQYFGPGTRLTVT.

The rearrangement links TRBV10-1 to TRBJ2-1; 8 bases match TRBD2. The V gene's germline CDR1 is WNHNN and CDR2 SYGVQD (reference sequence). The CDR3 runs to 14 residues. The V gene end was trimmed by 5 bases and the J gene end by 9 bases; junction bases not matched to a gene: 9. In DNA form, the CDR3 reads TGCGCCAGCAGTTATAGCGGGACTAACTCTGAGCAGTTCTTC. Protein product: CASSYSGTNSEQFF.

J is TRBJ2-5 and V is TRBV2; no clear D. This CDR3 has 13 amino acids. Looked up from germline, CDR1 is SNHLY and CDR2 is FYNNEI. V was shortened by 1 base and J by 1 base, with 4 bases between the two germline ends. The CDR3 region has the DNA TGTGCCAGCAGTGAAGGAGCCCAAGAGACCCAGTACTTC. As protein: CASSEGAQETQYF.

The chain uses TRBV5-1 and TRBJ2-7, with D unclear. Trimming shortened V by 2 bases and J by 5 bases, and 11 bases separated the two germline ends. Per germline, CDR1 SGHRS and CDR2 YFSETQ. CDR3 length equals 13 residues. DNA for the CDR3: TGCGCCAGCAGCTTAGGAGTCCCCAACGAGCAGTACTTC. Protein product: CASSLGVPNEQYF.

The rearrangement uses TRBV30 and TRBJ1-3; D gene ambiguous. The germline V gene encodes CDR1 GTSNPN and CDR2 SVGIG (reference sequence). This CDR3 contains 13 residues. The V end lost 8 bases, the J end lost 0 bases, and 11 bases lay between the germline ends. CDR3 sequence: CAGRLGSGNTIYF. The CDR3 coding sequence is TGTGCCGGTCGACTGGGCTCTGGAAACACCATATATTTT. Full variable domain (rest looked up from reference TRBV30 and TRBJ1-3): SQTIHQWPATLVQPVGSPLSLECTVEGTSNPNLYWYRQAAGRGLQLLFYSVGIGQISSEVPQNLSASRPQDRQFILSSKKLLLSDSGFYLCAGRLGSGNTIYFGEGSWLTVV.